This TCR beta chain appears in the sequencing data of a study of response to subunit inactivated influenza vaccine. This clonotype was seen repeatedly, ten times or more. Antigen: not known. TCRdb passed the RT-PCR reads through MiXCR, listing each CDR3 protein once. The data contain 500,000 to 600,000 distinct CDR3 sequences, more than 15% of them singletons. General observations from the study: Researchers suggested that each seasonal influenza vaccination recruits few new T cells.

The trim removed 2 bases at V and 8 bases at J, leaving 8 bases unmatched. There are 16 residues in the CDR3. Per the germline V gene, CDR1 is SGHAT and CDR2 is FQNNGV. The J gene is TRBJ2-1, the V gene TRBV11-2; 11 nucleotides align to TRBD1. This receptor was obtained from a man in his fifties or sixties who received an inactivated influenza vaccine. The input for sequencing was CD4+ T cells sorted from PBMCs, taken around 25 months after vaccination. CDR3 protein: CASSLYRTGGEDEQFF. The CDR3 nucleotides are TGTGCCAGCAGCTTATATAGGACAGGGGGCGAAGATGAGCAGTTCTTC. The full variable domain, rest sourced from reference TRBV11-2 and TRBJ2-1, is EAGVAQSPRYKIIEKRQSVAFWCNPISGHATLYWYQQILGQGPKLLIQFQNNGVVDDSQLPKDRFSAERLKGVDSTLKIQPAKLEDSAVYLCASSLYRTGGEDEQFFGPGTRLTVL.